The clone carrying this T cell receptor (beta chain) was seen a handful of times. The CDR3 regions of TCR beta were amplified from RNA transcripts. Researchers ran a first-round RT-PCR on the TCR CDR3 using the HTBI primer set. Each CDR3 protein is one row after TCRdb ran MiXCR on the multiplex PCR reads. The sample has 340,000 or so distinct CDR3 sequences, 20% to 25% seen once. The V gene's germline CDR1 is MDHEN and CDR2 SYDVKM. Trimming took 3 bases from V and 7 from J, leaving 16 bases between them. CDR3 length: 15 residues. The entry originates in a study of T cells in Graves' hyperthyroidism and ophthalmopathy. Patients aged 18 to 65 had newly diagnosed hyperthyroidism of under 2 months' duration.

Sequencing was done on a sample of blood. The gene calls are TRBV28 and TRBJ1-5; D may be TRBD1 (6 bases). The sequence derives from a woman in her fifties or sixties with Graves' hyperthyroidism. The CDR3 DNA reads TGTGCCAGCAGTTTCTTGGGGGCTCAGCGGCAGCCCCAGCATTTT. Amino acids: CASSFLGAQRQPQHF.